The rows below give T cell receptor beta chains drawn from one sample of a study of blood T cell repertoires in COVID-19. Profiling relied on immunoSEQ multiplex PCR, and the TCRdb table lists in-frame clones only, not all of them. The table shows 250,000 to 350,000 clones, with around 90% occurring only once. The specimen was peripheral blood. The receptor set was obtained from a woman between 45 and 65 years old with COVID-19, enrolled during active disease. CDR3s include the opening cysteine and the closing phenylalanine or tryptophan. D genes are given only for firm matches. Size tells how often a clone was seen (once, few, many) or the class of an expanded clone, and some rows leave it out.

size: .
J: TRBJ1-6
V: TRBV7-9
D: .
DNA: TGTGCCAGCAGCTTAGTAACTGGGACTCTCCACTTT
CDR3: CASSLVTGTLHF

size: once
J: TRBJ2-1
V: TRBV7-8
D: .
DNA: TGTGCCAGCAGCTCCAAAGCGGGCCCGTACAATGAGCAGTTCTTC
CDR3: CASSSKAGPYNEQFF

size: .
J: TRBJ2-2
V: TRBV3-1/TRBV3-2
D: .
DNA: TGTGCCAGCAGCCCCGGCGGCGGGATGTACACCGGGGAGCTGTTTTTT
CDR3: CASSPGGGMYTGELFF

size: .
J: TRBJ1-6
V: TRBV5-1
D: TRBD1
DNA: TGCGCCAGCAGGCCGACAGGGGATAATTCACCCCTCCACTTT
CDR3: CASRPTGDNSPLHF

size: .
J: TRBJ1-3
V: TRBV18
D: TRBD1
DNA: TGTGCCAGCTCACAGGGGGCGAACTCTGGAAACACCATATATTTT
CDR3: CASSQGANSGNTIYF

size: once
J: TRBJ1-1
V: TRBV29-1
D: TRBD1
DNA: TGCAGCGTTACTGACAGGGGGCTTACTGAAGCTTTCTTT
CDR3: CSVTDRGLTEAFF

size: once
J: TRBJ2-1
V: TRBV9
D: .
DNA: TGTGCCAGCAGCGTAGCTACTGGGCAGAAATACAATGAGCAGTTCTTC
CDR3: CASSVATGQKYNEQFF

size: .
J: TRBJ1-1
V: TRBV21-1
D: .
DNA: TGTGCCAGCAGCAATCGACAGAAGAACACTGAAGCTTTCTTT
CDR3: CASSNRQKNTEAFF

size: .
J: TRBJ2-7
V: TRBV7-2
D: .
DNA: TGTGCCAGCAGCTTATCGACAGGGAGGACCTACGAGCAGTACTTC
CDR3: CASSLSTGRTYEQYF

size: .
J: TRBJ1-6
V: TRBV6-5
D: .
DNA: TGTGCCAGCAGTACGGGATTTTATAATTCACCCCTCCACTTT
CDR3: CASSTGFYNSPLHF

size: .
J: TRBJ2-5
V: TRBV2
D: .
DNA: TGTGCCAGCAGTAGGTCCCCCCAGGAAACCCAGTACTTC
CDR3: CASSRSPQETQYF

size: .
J: TRBJ2-1
V: TRBV19
D: TRBD2
DNA: TGTGCCAGTAGTGACCCCGGGACTAGCGGGAGGGGTGTCTCCTACAATGAGCAGTTCTTC
CDR3: CASSDPGTSGRGVSYNEQFF

size: .
J: TRBJ2-2
V: TRBV2
D: TRBD1
DNA: TGTGCCAGCAGCTTACAGGGGGCGACGTATACCGGGGAGCTGTTTTTT
CDR3: CASSLQGATYTGELFF

size: .
J: TRBJ2-5
V: TRBV9
D: .
DNA: TGTGCCAGCAGCGCAACCGGGACAAGCCCCCCAAGTGCCCAGTACTTC
CDR3: CASSATGTSPPSAQYF

size: .
J: TRBJ2-1
V: TRBV7-9
D: TRBD2
DNA: TGTGCCAGCAGCTTAGGGCGGGCGGGAGTGGTGAATGAGCAGTTCTTC
CDR3: CASSLGRAGVVNEQFF

size: .
J: TRBJ1-1
V: TRBV5-1
D: TRBD1
DNA: TGCGCCAGCAGCTGGGGGGACAGGGCCTCCTCAAACACTGAAGCTTTCTTT
CDR3: CASSWGDRASSNTEAFF

size: .
J: TRBJ1-6
V: TRBV5-4
D: TRBD1
DNA: TGTGCCAGCAGCGCTGGACAGGGTAAAGGTATTTCACCCCTCCACTTT
CDR3: CASSAGQGKGISPLHF

size: .
J: TRBJ1-6
V: TRBV18
D: TRBD1
DNA: TGTGCCAGCTCACCCGACAGGGGTGCCTCACCCCTCCACTTT
CDR3: CASSPDRGASPLHF

size: .
J: TRBJ1-1
V: TRBV25-1
D: .
DNA: TGTGCCAGCACGTCAGGTACGAACACTGAAGCTTTCTTT
CDR3: CASTSGTNTEAFF

size: .
J: TRBJ2-1
V: TRBV3-1/TRBV3-2
D: .
DNA: TGTGCCAGCCGAAGCCGGGGGAGGTACAATGAGCAGTTCTTC
CDR3: CASRSRGRYNEQFF

size: .
J: TRBJ2-7
V: TRBV12-3/TRBV12-4
D: .
DNA: TGTGCCAGCCCCCTGGGGGGTTACGAGCAGTACTTC
CDR3: CASPLGGYEQYF

size: .
J: TRBJ1-5
V: TRBV6-2/TRBV6-3
D: .
DNA: TGTGCCAGCAGTTACTCGAGCCTGGGGGCGGGTCAGCCCCAGCATTTT
CDR3: CASSYSSLGAGQPQHF

size: .
J: TRBJ1-5
V: TRBV5-8
D: .
DNA: TGTGCCAGCAGCCGGGACATTTGGAATCAGCCCCAGCATTTT
CDR3: CASSRDIWNQPQHF

size: .
J: TRBJ1-2
V: TRBV12-5
D: .
DNA: TGTGCTAGTGGCCAAACCAGGGGAATAGGTCTTGGCTACACCTTC
CDR3: CASGQTRGIGLGYTF

size: .
J: TRBJ2-2
V: TRBV3-1/TRBV3-2
D: .
DNA: TGTGCCAGCAACATCCACGGGGACACCGGGGAGCTGTTTTTT
CDR3: CASNIHGDTGELFF

size: .
J: TRBJ2-2
V: TRBV30
D: .
DNA: TGTGCCTGGAAGGACTCCGCCCCCGGGGAGCTGTTTTTT
CDR3: CAWKDSAPGELFF

size: .
J: TRBJ1-3
V: TRBV30
D: .
DNA: TGTGCCTGGAGTGTACAGGGTAGCTCTGGAAACACCATATATTTT
CDR3: CAWSVQGSSGNTIYF

size: once
J: TRBJ1-4
V: TRBV12-5
D: .
DNA: TGTGCTAGTGGACCCGAGGGTGAAAAACTGTTTTTT
CDR3: CASGPEGEKLFF

size: .
J: TRBJ2-3
V: TRBV19
D: .
DNA: TGTGCCAGTAGTTCACAGGGTGAAGATACGCAGTATTTT
CDR3: CASSSQGEDTQYF

size: .
J: TRBJ1-1
V: TRBV5-1
D: TRBD1
DNA: TGCGCCAGCAGCCCGTTACAGGGGTTAGGTGAAGCTTTCTTT
CDR3: CASSPLQGLGEAFF

size: .
J: TRBJ1-1
V: TRBV30
D: .
DNA: TGTGCCTGGACCCGTCGGGATGAAGCTTTCTTT
CDR3: CAWTRRDEAFF

size: .
J: TRBJ1-5
V: TRBV30
D: TRBD1
DNA: TGTGCCTGGAGTGTGGGGACAGCAAACAATCAGCCCCAGCATTTT
CDR3: CAWSVGTANNQPQHF

size: .
J: TRBJ1-6
V: TRBV11-3
D: .
DNA: TGTGCCAGCAGCCCCCTAGCTGATTCACCCCTCCACTTT
CDR3: CASSPLADSPLHF

size: .
J: TRBJ2-1
V: TRBV24-1
D: TRBD1
DNA: TGTGCCACCAGTGACCCTCGGGACAGGGTAAAACGGTTCTTC
CDR3: CATSDPRDRVKRFF

size: .
J: TRBJ1-4
V: TRBV7-9
D: TRBD1
DNA: TGTGCCAGCAGCTTAGGGGACAGGGAGAATGAAAAACTGTTTTTT
CDR3: CASSLGDRENEKLFF

size: .
J: TRBJ1-1
V: TRBV6-1
D: .
DNA: TGTGCCAGCAGTGAAACACCTTCAGCGGCTTTCTTT
CDR3: CASSETPSAAFF

size: .
J: TRBJ2-7
V: TRBV4-1
D: TRBD2
DNA: TGCGCCAGCAGCCAGGCACCCGGGACTAGCGGCTACGAGCAGTACTTC
CDR3: CASSQAPGTSGYEQYF

size: .
J: TRBJ1-5
V: TRBV25-1
D: .
DNA: TGTGCCAGCTCAGGAAGAAACAATCAGCCCCAGCATTTT
CDR3: CASSGRNNQPQHF

size: .
J: TRBJ2-5
V: TRBV7-9
D: .
DNA: TGTGCCAGCAGCTCTTGGACAGTACAAGAGACCCAGTACTTC
CDR3: CASSSWTVQETQYF

size: .
J: TRBJ1-1
V: TRBV18
D: .
DNA: TGTGCCAGCTCACCACCGTTAGGGAGCCCTGAAGCTTTCTTT
CDR3: CASSPPLGSPEAFF

size: .
J: TRBJ1-3
V: TRBV11-2
D: .
DNA: TGTGCCAGCAGCCGAGACGGTGGAGTTGGAAACACCATATATTTT
CDR3: CASSRDGGVGNTIYF

size: .
J: TRBJ1-6
V: TRBV5-1
D: TRBD1
DNA: TGCGCCAGCAGCATGACCGGGACAGGGGGTCGGGATTCACCCCTCCACTTT
CDR3: CASSMTGTGGRDSPLHF

size: .
J: TRBJ2-3
V: TRBV7-8
D: .
DNA: TGTGCCAGCAGCTTAGATCAGGGAATGGGGGATACGCAGTATTTT
CDR3: CASSLDQGMGDTQYF

size: .
J: TRBJ1-5
V: TRBV7-6
D: .
DNA: TGTGCCAGCAGCTTAGGACAGGCAAGCAATCAGCCCCAGCATTTT
CDR3: CASSLGQASNQPQHF

size: .
J: TRBJ1-1
V: TRBV7-2
D: TRBD1
DNA: TGTGCCAGCAGTTTTGGACAGGGGGAAGTGGAAGCTTTCTTT
CDR3: CASSFGQGEVEAFF

size: .
J: TRBJ1-2
V: TRBV7-9
D: .
DNA: TGTGCCAGCAGCTTAGAGAGCAGGTCCTATGGCTACACCTTC
CDR3: CASSLESRSYGYTF

size: .
J: TRBJ1-4
V: TRBV11-3
D: TRBD1
DNA: TGTGCCAGCAGCAAACAGGGGCCCCTTAATGAAAAACTGTTTTTT
CDR3: CASSKQGPLNEKLFF

size: many
J: TRBJ2-7
V: TRBV7-6
D: .
DNA: TGTGCCAGCAGCGCCCTGACAGGAGGCTCCGAGCAGTACTTC
CDR3: CASSALTGGSEQYF

size: .
J: TRBJ2-7
V: TRBV7-9
D: .
DNA: TGTGCCAGCAGCCACGTGGGGCAGACTGGAAACTACGAGCAGTACTTC
CDR3: CASSHVGQTGNYEQYF

size: once
J: TRBJ2-7
V: TRBV29-1
D: .
DNA: TGCAGCGCACAGGGTAGCTCGGGATACGAGCAGTACTTC
CDR3: CSAQGSSGYEQYF

size: .
J: TRBJ1-1
V: TRBV7-9
D: TRBD1
DNA: TGTGCCAGCAGCGTAAACCAGGGGGTTAGGAACACTGAAGCTTTCTTT
CDR3: CASSVNQGVRNTEAFF

size: .
J: TRBJ1-2
V: TRBV29-1
D: .
DNA: TGCAGCGACAAAACCAGTAGTAGGTCGCTACGGAGGGGCTACACCTTC
CDR3: CSDKTSSRSLRRGYTF

size: .
J: TRBJ1-1
V: TRBV9
D: TRBD1
DNA: TGTGCCAGCAGCGTAGCTAGTCGGGCAGGGGGCTTTGGTGACACTGAAGCTTTCTTT
CDR3: CASSVASRAGGFGDTEAFF

size: few
J: TRBJ1-1
V: TRBV27
D: TRBD1
DNA: TGTGCCAGCAGTTTAGGACAGGGGATCACTGAAGCTTTCTTT
CDR3: CASSLGQGITEAFF

size: .
J: TRBJ2-1
V: TRBV24-1
D: TRBD1
DNA: TGTGCCACCGTAAGACAGGGTTACAATGAGCAGTTCTTC
CDR3: CATVRQGYNEQFF

size: .
J: TRBJ2-7
V: TRBV19
D: TRBD2
DNA: TGTGCCAGTACAGGGACTAGCGGGATGAACGAGCAGTACTTC
CDR3: CASTGTSGMNEQYF

size: .
J: TRBJ2-7
V: TRBV12-5
D: .
DNA: TGTGCTAGTGGTTTAGGAACCGGGACAACCGGACTGTACTTC
CDR3: CASGLGTGTTGLYF

size: .
J: TRBJ1-5
V: TRBV10-3
D: .
DNA: TGTGCCATCAGGGGACATCAGGGCAATCAGCCCCAGCATTTT
CDR3: CAIRGHQGNQPQHF

size: .
J: TRBJ2-7
V: TRBV7-2
D: .
DNA: TGTGCCAGCAGCCCCCCTTTGAGGCCGACCTACGAGCAGTACTTC
CDR3: CASSPPLRPTYEQYF

size: .
J: TRBJ2-7
V: TRBV7-2
D: TRBD1
DNA: TGTGCCAGCAGTTATACCGGGACAGCTACCTACGAGCAGTACTTC
CDR3: CASSYTGTATYEQYF